This T cell receptor (beta chain) was captured in a study of T cell repertoires in cytomegalovirus infection. TCRdb re-called the reads through MiXCR, storing one row per CDR3 protein. Of around 570,000 distinct CDR3 sequences in the sample, 40% were seen once. On this clonotype: Its antigen is undetermined.

V gave up 8 bases and J gave up 2 bases, with 14 bases separating them. Per the germline V gene, CDR1 is MDHEN and CDR2 is SYDVKM. The CDR3 has 14 amino acids. This sequence originates from a human donor in good health (CMV status not recorded). Some clones in this sample may be carry-over from other donors' samples. V is TRBV28 and J is TRBJ2-3, with D perhaps TRBD2 (6 bases). Source: cultured PBMCs, taken from culture after CMV antigen stimulation. CDR3 sequence: CASAMAGFTDTQYF. CDR3 DNA sequence: TGTGCCAGCGCTATGGCGGGGTTCACAGATACGCAGTATTTT.